This paragraph reports one T cell receptor beta chain. Its target is not known. This record belongs to a study of metastatic and nonmetastatic thyroid tumors. About the study: The comparison covered peripheral blood and tumor or nodule tissue in malignant and benign thyroid patients.

The study, taken as a whole, reports: Benign nodules were reported to have significantly lower TCR beta diversity than malignant thyroid tumors, in blood and tumor.

Thyroid surgery had not been preceded by any treatment in any patient. The V gene's germline CDR1 is LGHDT and CDR2 YNNKEL (reference sequence). J lost 5 bases, V lost 4 bases, and 7 bases had no gene match. The CDR3 has 17 residues. TCRdb re-analyzed the PCR reads using MiXCR. Altogether around 41,000 clones are present, roughly 31% being singletons, with the ten largest covering about a tenth. The sequence was collected from a male donor with papillary thyroid cancer or a benign thyroid nodule (not recorded which). Some clones in this sample may be carry-over from other donors' samples. Sequences were obtained from blood. The chain links TRBV3-1 to TRBJ2-2; 13 positions match TRBD2. The CDR3 coding sequence is TGTGCCAGCAGCCGGTATACGACTAGCGGGAGGACCGGGGAGCTGTTTTTT. Encoded protein: CASSRYTTSGRTGELFF.